This T cell receptor beta chain was obtained from a study of cytomegalovirus exposure and HLA in healthy donors. 60 Vbeta and 13 Jbeta primers were used in PCR. Produced via immunoSEQ multiplex PCR; TCRdb's table is partial and in-frame only. The sample lists about 54,000 clones, 82% occurring once. Germline CDR1 and CDR2: SEHNR and FQNEAQ (reference sequence). The length of the CDR3 is 16 residues. V trimming: 5 bases; J trimming: 7 bases; junction bases outside the gene matches: 11. V gene TRBV7-9 combines with J gene TRBJ1-2, with 12 bases lining up with TRBD1. The origin of this receptor is a woman under 30 in good health and CMV-seronegative. The sample was PBMCs. CDR3 sequence reads: CASSGAGGTGGFGYTF. DNA of the CDR3: TGTGCCAGCAGCGGAGCAGGCGGGACAGGGGGCTTTGGCTACACCTTC.